This is a list of T cell receptor beta chains from one sample in a study of CD8 T cells in Susac syndrome. TCRdb reprocessed the immunoSEQ multiplex PCR reads with MiXCR, giving one entry per CDR3 protein. The sample has 180,000 or so distinct CDR3 sequences, 90% to 95% seen once. The sample consisted of CD4+ T cells from PBMCs. The receptors stem from a human donor with multiple sclerosis. The CDR3 runs from the conserved cysteine through the conserved F or W. The D gene is left open where the match is weak. The size field is filled for only some rows; it gives once, few, many or a size class.

CDR3 protein | CDR3 DNA | D gene | J gene | V gene | clone size
CSARGGHEQFF | TGCAGTGCTAGAGGAGGACACGAGCAGTTCTTC | - | TRBJ2-1 | TRBV20-1 | -
CASTSHRSSGGYTF | TGTGCCAGCACCTCTCACAGGTCCTCAGGGGGCTACACCTTC | - | TRBJ1-2 | TRBV12-3/TRBV12-4 | -
CASSLLAGSYNEQFF | TGTGCCAGCAGCTTATTGGCGGGATCCTACAATGAGCAGTTCTTC | - | TRBJ2-1 | TRBV7-8 | few
CSAWTSGAGAQETQYF | TGCAGTGCTTGGACTAGCGGGGCGGGCGCGCAAGAGACCCAGTACTTC | TRBD2 | TRBJ2-5 | TRBV20-1 | -
CASSPPGNQPQHF | TGTGCCAGCAGCCCACCAGGCAATCAGCCCCAGCATTTT | - | TRBJ1-5 | TRBV6-5 | -
CASSLSGSLNIQYF | TGTGCCAGCAGTCTCAGCGGGAGCCTAAACATTCAGTACTTC | TRBD2 | TRBJ2-4 | TRBV7-8 | once
CASSHEDRLAYGYTF | TGTGCCAGCAGCCATGAAGACAGACTGGCCTATGGCTACACCTTC | - | TRBJ1-2 | TRBV3-1 | -
CASSQGANTDTQYF | TGTGCCAGCAGCCAAGGGGCGAACACAGATACGCAGTATTTT | - | TRBJ2-3 | TRBV3-1 | few
CASSLGLAGPYEQYF | TGTGCCAGCAGTTTGGGACTAGCGGGACCCTACGAGCAGTACTTC | TRBD2 | TRBJ2-7 | TRBV27 | -
CASSLFGTDTQYF | TGCGCCAGCAGCTTGTTCGGGACAGATACGCAGTATTTT | - | TRBJ2-3 | TRBV5-1 | once
CASSLGAPGTYPDTQYF | TGTGCCAGCAGCCTGGGGGCGCCCGGGACATACCCAGATACGCAGTATTTT | - | TRBJ2-3 | TRBV11-2 | -
CASSVFDEQFF | TGTGCCAGCAGTGTGTTCGATGAGCAGTTCTTC | - | TRBJ2-1 | TRBV27 | -
CASSLRGGEKLFF | TGTGCCAGCAGTCTTCGAGGGGGTGAAAAACTGTTTTTT | - | TRBJ1-4 | TRBV7-9 | -
CASSLSGTSTNEQFF | TGCGCCAGCAGCCTCTCTGGGACTAGCACCAATGAGCAGTTCTTC | TRBD2 | TRBJ2-1 | TRBV5-1 | -
CASSRQGERGHF | TGTGCCAGCAGTCGACAGGGGGAGAGGGGGCATTTT | TRBD1 | TRBJ1-5 | TRBV6-6 | -
CSAPRLVGAQYEQYF | TGCAGTGCTCCCCGGTTGGTAGGGGCCCAATACGAGCAGTACTTC | - | TRBJ2-7 | TRBV20-1 | -
CSVDRYNEQFF | TGCAGCGTTGACCGTTACAATGAGCAGTTCTTC | - | TRBJ2-1 | TRBV29-1 | -
CASRRDREYEQYF | TGTGCCAGCAGACGGGACAGGGAGTACGAGCAGTACTTC | TRBD1 | TRBJ2-7 | TRBV12-3/TRBV12-4 | -
CASSPTRGVGTEAFF | TGTGCCAGCAGCCCAACCCGGGGGGTGGGCACTGAAGCTTTCTTT | - | TRBJ1-1 | TRBV13 | -
CASSSRDYTEAFF | TGTGCCAGCAGCTCTAGGGATTACACTGAAGCTTTCTTT | - | TRBJ1-1 | TRBV7-9 | -
CASSLSAPRPSGQVYEQYF | TGTGCCAGCAGCTTAAGTGCCCCTCGACCTTCGGGACAGGTCTACGAGCAGTACTTC | TRBD1 | TRBJ2-7 | TRBV11-2 | -
CASSEDRVFPSAYNEQFF | TGTGCCAGCAGTGAGGACAGAGTATTTCCGTCCGCTTACAATGAGCAGTTCTTC | - | TRBJ2-1 | TRBV2 | once
CASSTRGGKETQYF | TGTGCCAGCAGCACCAGGGGGGGAAAGGAGACCCAGTACTTC | - | TRBJ2-5 | TRBV9 | -
CASSSGLGQFF | TGTGCCAGCAGTTCAGGGTTAGGGCAGTTCTTC | - | TRBJ2-1 | TRBV12-3/TRBV12-4 | -
CASGLGQGGFNEQFF | TGTGCTAGTGGTTTAGGACAGGGAGGATTTAATGAGCAGTTCTTC | TRBD1 | TRBJ2-1 | TRBV12-5 | -
CASSRRGENTQYF | TGTGCCAGCAGTCGAAGGGGGGAAAATACGCAGTATTTT | - | TRBJ2-3 | TRBV2 | -
CASNWGTTAYEQYF | TGTGCCAGCAACTGGGGGACTACCGCCTACGAGCAGTACTTC | TRBD2 | TRBJ2-7 | TRBV6-6 | -
CASSYTPPAGVEQFF | TGTGCCAGCAGTTACACCCCTCCCGCGGGAGTTGAGCAGTTCTTC | TRBD2 | TRBJ2-1 | TRBV6-2/TRBV6-3 | -
CASSHRHNEQFF | TGTGCCAGCAGCCATCGTCACAATGAGCAGTTCTTC | - | TRBJ2-1 | TRBV3-1 | -
CAWAGQGGDTQYF | TGTGCCTGGGCCGGACAGGGGGGTGATACGCAGTATTTT | TRBD1 | TRBJ2-3 | TRBV30 | -
CSARPPGPEHYNQPQHF | TGCAGTGCTAGACCTCCGGGACCGGAGCATTACAATCAGCCCCAGCATTTT | - | TRBJ1-5 | TRBV20-1 | -
CAWRGLGYEQYF | TGTGCCTGGAGGGGTCTGGGTTACGAGCAGTACTTC | - | TRBJ2-7 | TRBV30 | -
CASSFPYQPQHF | TGTGCCAGCAGTTTCCCTTATCAGCCCCAGCATTTT | - | TRBJ1-5 | TRBV12-3/TRBV12-4 | -
CASSESVGGEQFF | TGTGCCAGCAGTGAATCAGTAGGTGGTGAGCAGTTCTTC | - | TRBJ2-1 | TRBV2 | -
CASSLRPGAQPQHF | TGTGCCAGCAGTTTGCGACCGGGGGCTCAGCCCCAGCATTTT | - | TRBJ1-5 | TRBV12-3/TRBV12-4 | -
CSVQTGANVLTF | TGCAGCGTGCAGACAGGGGCCAACGTCCTGACTTTC | - | TRBJ2-6 | TRBV29-1 | once
CASSFESRGETQYF | TGCGCCAGCAGCTTCGAATCGCGCGGAGAGACCCAGTACTTC | - | TRBJ2-5 | TRBV5-1 | -
CATSDSLAGTPRGDTQYF | TGTGCCACCAGTGACTCCTTAGCGGGGACTCCTCGGGGAGATACGCAGTATTTT | TRBD2 | TRBJ2-3 | TRBV24-1 | -
CASSLRRGYEAFF | TGTGCCAGCAGCTTAAGGCGGGGCTATGAAGCTTTCTTT | - | TRBJ1-1 | TRBV7-2 | -
CSAGQGTQPQHF | TGCAGTGCCGGACAGGGAACTCAGCCCCAGCATTTT | TRBD1 | TRBJ1-5 | TRBV20-1 | -
CASSGDFWPGEQYF | TGTGCCAGTAGTGGGGACTTTTGGCCGGGAGAGCAGTACTTC | - | TRBJ2-7 | TRBV19 | -
CASTLPWREAGEQYF | TGTGCCAGCACCCTACCCTGGCGGGAGGCGGGCGAGCAGTACTTC | TRBD2 | TRBJ2-7 | TRBV7-8 | -
CASSLGMGYGYTF | TGTGCCAGCAGCTTAGGTATGGGGTACGGCTACACCTTC | - | TRBJ1-2 | TRBV7-2 | -
CASSMNTQYF | TGTGCCAGTAGTATGAATACGCAGTATTTT | - | TRBJ2-3 | TRBV19 | -
CASSFGGRNNEQFF | TGTGCCAGCAGCTTCGGCGGGAGAAACAATGAGCAGTTCTTC | TRBD2 | TRBJ2-1 | TRBV7-2 | -
CASRIAGTGARGIYNEQFF | TGTGCCAGCAGGATCGCCGGGACAGGGGCGAGGGGGATATACAATGAGCAGTTCTTC | TRBD1 | TRBJ2-1 | TRBV27 | -
CASSLGTETPYEQYF | TGTGCCAGCAGCTTAGGTACGGAAACCCCCTACGAGCAGTACTTC | - | TRBJ2-7 | TRBV7-9 | -